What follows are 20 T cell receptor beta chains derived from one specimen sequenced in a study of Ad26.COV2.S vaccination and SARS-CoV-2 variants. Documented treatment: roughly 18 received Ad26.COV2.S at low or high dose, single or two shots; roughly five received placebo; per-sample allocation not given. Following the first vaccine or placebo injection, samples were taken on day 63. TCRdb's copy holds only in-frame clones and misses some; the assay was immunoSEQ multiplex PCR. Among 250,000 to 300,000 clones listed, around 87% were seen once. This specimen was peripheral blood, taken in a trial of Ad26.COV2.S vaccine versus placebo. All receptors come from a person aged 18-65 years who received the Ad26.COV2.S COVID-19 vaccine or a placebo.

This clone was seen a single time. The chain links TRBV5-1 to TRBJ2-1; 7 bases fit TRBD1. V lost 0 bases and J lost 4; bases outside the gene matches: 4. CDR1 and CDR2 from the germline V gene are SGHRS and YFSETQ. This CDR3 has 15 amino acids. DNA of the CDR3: TGCGCCAGCAGCTTGGGGACAGGACCGTACAATGAGCAGTTCTTC. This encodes CASSLGTGPYNEQFF.

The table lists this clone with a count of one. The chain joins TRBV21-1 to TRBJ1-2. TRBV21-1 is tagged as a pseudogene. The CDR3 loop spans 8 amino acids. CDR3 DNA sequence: TGTGCCAGTGGGGGCTACACCTTC. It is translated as CASGGYTF.

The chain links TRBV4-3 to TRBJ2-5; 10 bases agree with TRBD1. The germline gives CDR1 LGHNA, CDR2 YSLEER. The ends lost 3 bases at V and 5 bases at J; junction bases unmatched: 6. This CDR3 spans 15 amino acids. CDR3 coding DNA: TGCGCCAGCAGCCACGGACAGGGGGTCGGGGAGACCCAGTACTTC. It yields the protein CASSHGQGVGETQYF.

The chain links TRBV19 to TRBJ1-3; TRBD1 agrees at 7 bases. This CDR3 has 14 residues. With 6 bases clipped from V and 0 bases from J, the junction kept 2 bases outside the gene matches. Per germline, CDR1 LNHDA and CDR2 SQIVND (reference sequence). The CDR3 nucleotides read TGTGCCAGTAGCGGACAGGCCTCTGGAAACACCATATATTTT. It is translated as CASSGQASGNTIYF.

The CDR3 sequence: CASSVDRTYEQYF. The CDR3 DNA sequence: TGTGCCAGTAGCGTTGACAGGACCTACGAGCAGTACTTC. J is TRBJ2-7 and V is TRBV19; possible D gene TRBD1, 6 bases. The germline V gene has CDR1 LNHDA and CDR2 SQIVND (reference sequence). The CDR3 contains 13 residues. V lost 6 bases and J 2 bases, leaving 11 bases between the germline ends.

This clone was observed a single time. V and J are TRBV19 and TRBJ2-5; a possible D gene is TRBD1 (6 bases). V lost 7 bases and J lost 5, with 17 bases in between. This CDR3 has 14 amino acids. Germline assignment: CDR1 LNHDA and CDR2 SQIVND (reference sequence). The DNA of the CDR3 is TGTGCCAGTAACCCGACAGGAAGGCGGGAGACCCAGTACTTC. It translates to CASNPTGRRETQYF.

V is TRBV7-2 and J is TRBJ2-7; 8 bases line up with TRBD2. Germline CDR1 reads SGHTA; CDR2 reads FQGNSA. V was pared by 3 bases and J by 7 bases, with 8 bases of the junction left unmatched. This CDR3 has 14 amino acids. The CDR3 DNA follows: TGTGCCAGCAGCTTGGGACCGACGGGGGGGGAGCAGTACTTC. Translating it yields CASSLGPTGGEQYF.

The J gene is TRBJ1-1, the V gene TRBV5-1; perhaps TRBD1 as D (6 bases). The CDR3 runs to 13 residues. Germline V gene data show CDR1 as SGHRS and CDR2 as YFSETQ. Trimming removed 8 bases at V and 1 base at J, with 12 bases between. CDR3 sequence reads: CASSEQGNTEAFF. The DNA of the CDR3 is TGCGCCAGTTCGGAACAGGGGAACACTGAAGCTTTCTTT.

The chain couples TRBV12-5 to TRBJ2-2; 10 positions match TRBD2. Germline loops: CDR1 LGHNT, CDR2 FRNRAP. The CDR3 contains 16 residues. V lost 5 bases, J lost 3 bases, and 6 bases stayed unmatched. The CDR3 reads CASGPSGRAYTGELFF. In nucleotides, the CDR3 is TGTGCTAGTGGTCCCAGCGGGAGGGCCTACACCGGGGAGCTGTTTTTT.

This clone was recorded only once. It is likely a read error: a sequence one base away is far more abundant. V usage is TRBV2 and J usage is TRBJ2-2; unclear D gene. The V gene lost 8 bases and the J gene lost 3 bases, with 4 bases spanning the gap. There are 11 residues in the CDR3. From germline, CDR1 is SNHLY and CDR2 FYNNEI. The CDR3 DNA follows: TGTGCCAGCGGTTACACCGGGGAGCTGTTTTTT. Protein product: CASGYTGELFF. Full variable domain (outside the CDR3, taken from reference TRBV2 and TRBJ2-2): EPEVTQTPSHQVTQMGQEVILRCVPISNHLYFYWYRQILGQKVEFLVSFYNNEISEKSEIFDDQFSVERPDGSNFTLKIRSTKLEDSAMYFCASGYTGELFFGEGSRLTVL.

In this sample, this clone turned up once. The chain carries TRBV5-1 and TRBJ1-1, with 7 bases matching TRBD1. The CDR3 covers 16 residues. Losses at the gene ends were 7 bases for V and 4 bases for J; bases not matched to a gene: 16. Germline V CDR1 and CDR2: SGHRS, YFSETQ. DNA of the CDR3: TGCGCCAGCGGAACGGGACAGCCCCGAGGTGGCACTGAAGCTTTCTTT. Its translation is CASGTGQPRGGTEAFF.

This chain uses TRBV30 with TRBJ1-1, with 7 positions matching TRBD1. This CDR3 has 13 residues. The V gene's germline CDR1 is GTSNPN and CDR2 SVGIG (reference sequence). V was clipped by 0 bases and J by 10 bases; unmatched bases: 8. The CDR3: CAWSVLKGAGAFF. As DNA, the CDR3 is TGTGCCTGGAGTGTATTGAAGGGGGCGGGAGCTTTCTTT.

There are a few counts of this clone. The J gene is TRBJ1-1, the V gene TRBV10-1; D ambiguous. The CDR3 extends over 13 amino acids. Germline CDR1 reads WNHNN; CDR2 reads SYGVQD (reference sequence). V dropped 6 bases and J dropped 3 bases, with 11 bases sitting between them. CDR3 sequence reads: CASRALRDTEAFF. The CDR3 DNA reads TGCGCCAGCAGGGCCCTTCGGGACACTGAAGCTTTCTTT.

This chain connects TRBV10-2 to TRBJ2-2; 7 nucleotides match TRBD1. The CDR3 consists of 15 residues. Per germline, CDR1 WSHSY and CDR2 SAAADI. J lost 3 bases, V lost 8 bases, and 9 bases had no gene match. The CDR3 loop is CASRKQGSDTGELFF. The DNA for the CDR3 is TGCGCCAGCCGAAAACAGGGGTCGGACACCGGGGAGCTGTTTTTT.

CDR3 loop: CAWSSSGTTYEQYF. DNA for the CDR3: TGTGCCTGGAGTAGTAGCGGGACAACCTACGAGCAGTACTTC. The V gene is TRBV30, the J gene TRBJ2-7, with 8 bases aligning to TRBD2. J lost 2 bases, V lost 2 bases, and 5 bases had no gene match. The V gene's germline CDR1 is GTSNPN and CDR2 SVGIG (reference sequence). There are 14 residues in the CDR3.

CDR3 residues: CASSLAQLGKLFF. CDR3 DNA sequence: TGTGCCAGCAGCTTAGCCCAACTGGGAAAACTGTTTTTT. The rearrangement joins TRBV7-2 to TRBJ1-4; D uncertain. Trimming stripped 0 bases from V and 10 bases from J, with 9 bases between. The CDR3 consists of 13 residues. Germline-derived CDR1 and CDR2 are SGHTA and FQGNSA.

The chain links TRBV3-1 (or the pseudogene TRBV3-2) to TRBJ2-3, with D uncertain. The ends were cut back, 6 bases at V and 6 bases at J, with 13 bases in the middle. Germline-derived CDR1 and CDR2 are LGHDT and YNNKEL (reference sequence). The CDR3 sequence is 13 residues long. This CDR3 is CASRMVGADTQYF. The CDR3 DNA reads TGTGCCAGCAGGATGGTGGGTGCCGATACGCAGTATTTT.

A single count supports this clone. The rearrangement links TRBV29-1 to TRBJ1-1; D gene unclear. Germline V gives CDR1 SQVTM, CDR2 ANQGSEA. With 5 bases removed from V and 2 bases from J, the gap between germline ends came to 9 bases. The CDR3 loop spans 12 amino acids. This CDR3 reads CSVYYTNTEAFF. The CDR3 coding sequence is TGCAGCGTTTACTACACAAACACTGAAGCTTTCTTT.

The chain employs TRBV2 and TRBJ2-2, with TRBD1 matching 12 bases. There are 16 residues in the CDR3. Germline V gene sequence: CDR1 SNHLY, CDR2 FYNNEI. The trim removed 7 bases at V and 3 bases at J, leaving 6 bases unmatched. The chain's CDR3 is CASKPGTGGHTGELFF. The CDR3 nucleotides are TGTGCCAGCAAGCCCGGGACAGGGGGCCACACCGGGGAGCTGTTTTTT.

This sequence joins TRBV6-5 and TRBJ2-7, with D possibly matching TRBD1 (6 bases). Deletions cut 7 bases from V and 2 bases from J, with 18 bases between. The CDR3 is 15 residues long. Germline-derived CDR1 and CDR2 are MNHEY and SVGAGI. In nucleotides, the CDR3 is TGTGCCAGCACAAACACGGACAGCTCTACCTACGAGCAGTACTTC. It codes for CASTNTDSSTYEQYF.